Listed below are T cell receptor beta chains from one sample, sequenced in a study of post-analysis software for immune sequencing data. TCRdb used MiXCR to reprocess the PCR reads, holding one entry per CDR3 protein. The sample includes hundreds of thousands of distinct CDR3 sequences, less than 40% of them seen just once. The source material was blood. All receptors derive from a girl aged 2-15 years with multiple sclerosis. CDR3s include the opening cysteine and the closing phenylalanine or tryptophan. The D gene is left open where the match is weak. For some rows the clone size is stated as once, few or many, or as a class when expanded; others skip it.

j_gene: TRBJ2-7
abundance: -
d_gene: -
v_gene: TRBV13
CDR3aa: CASAQRVDEQYF
CDR3nt: TGTGCCAGCGCCCAGCGGGTTGACGAGCAGTACTTC

j_gene: TRBJ2-7
abundance: -
d_gene: -
v_gene: TRBV28
CDR3aa: CASSMTGTPSYEQYF
CDR3nt: TGTGCCAGCAGTATGACAGGGACTCCGTCCTACGAGCAGTACTTC

j_gene: TRBJ2-7
abundance: -
d_gene: TRBD2
v_gene: TRBV7-9
CDR3aa: CASSLGVAGSYEQYF
CDR3nt: TGTGCCAGCAGCTTAGGAGTAGCGGGGTCCTACGAGCAGTACTTC

j_gene: TRBJ2-7
abundance: many
d_gene: -
v_gene: TRBV7-2
CDR3aa: CASSSAGGIYEQYF
CDR3nt: TGTGCCAGCAGCTCCGCTGGCGGGATATACGAGCAGTACTTC

j_gene: TRBJ2-1
abundance: few
d_gene: -
v_gene: TRBV10-3
CDR3aa: CAISEGGNEQFF
CDR3nt: TGTGCCATCAGTGAGGGGGGGAATGAGCAGTTCTTC

j_gene: TRBJ2-1
abundance: few
d_gene: -
v_gene: TRBV11-2
CDR3aa: CASSWSSPKDEQFF
CDR3nt: TGTGCCAGCAGCTGGTCGTCCCCAAAGGATGAGCAGTTCTTC

j_gene: TRBJ2-5
abundance: few
d_gene: -
v_gene: TRBV20-1
CDR3aa: CSATGLRETQYF
CDR3nt: TGCAGTGCCACAGGGTTGCGGGAGACCCAGTACTTC

j_gene: TRBJ1-1
abundance: -
d_gene: -
v_gene: TRBV5-1
CDR3aa: CASSPGRMNTEAFF
CDR3nt: TGCGCCAGCAGTCCGGGACGGATGAACACTGAAGCTTTCTTT

j_gene: TRBJ2-7
abundance: few
d_gene: -
v_gene: TRBV5-1
CDR3aa: CASSNEGTSYEQYF
CDR3nt: TGCGCCAGCAGCAACGAGGGGACCTCCTACGAGCAGTACTTC

j_gene: TRBJ2-1
abundance: few
d_gene: TRBD1
v_gene: TRBV7-2
CDR3aa: CASSPTGGSIIGEQFF
CDR3nt: TGTGCCAGCAGCCCAACAGGGGGAAGTATTATTGGTGAGCAGTTCTTC

j_gene: TRBJ1-1
abundance: -
d_gene: -
v_gene: TRBV5-5
CDR3aa: CASSLAGSLNTEAFF
CDR3nt: TGTGCCAGCAGCTTGGCCGGTTCCCTGAACACTGAAGCTTTCTTT

j_gene: TRBJ2-5
abundance: -
d_gene: -
v_gene: TRBV12-3/TRBV12-4
CDR3aa: CAARGPLETQYF
CDR3nt: TGTGCCGCCCGCGGACCCTTGGAGACCCAGTACTTC

j_gene: TRBJ2-5
abundance: -
d_gene: -
v_gene: TRBV10-3
CDR3aa: CAIRSTGTQETQYF
CDR3nt: TGTGCCATCAGGAGCACCGGGACGCAAGAGACCCAGTACTTC

j_gene: TRBJ2-3
abundance: -
d_gene: -
v_gene: TRBV4-1
CDR3aa: CASSQDPPPGYTDTQYF
CDR3nt: TGCGCCAGCAGCCAAGATCCCCCGCCAGGATACACAGATACGCAGTATTTT

j_gene: TRBJ2-7
abundance: many
d_gene: -
v_gene: TRBV29-1
CDR3aa: CSTRTASSYEQYF
CDR3nt: TGCAGCACACGGACGGCAAGCTCCTACGAGCAGTACTTC

j_gene: TRBJ2-5
abundance: many
d_gene: TRBD1
v_gene: TRBV4-2
CDR3aa: CASSQEGQDQETQYF
CDR3nt: TGTGCCAGCAGCCAAGAGGGACAGGACCAAGAGACCCAGTACTTC

j_gene: TRBJ1-2
abundance: few
d_gene: TRBD1
v_gene: TRBV5-1
CDR3aa: CASSLDGRGNYGYTF
CDR3nt: TGCGCCAGCAGCTTGGATGGCAGGGGGAACTATGGCTACACCTTC

j_gene: TRBJ1-2
abundance: few
d_gene: -
v_gene: TRBV11-2
CDR3aa: CASSPRPRDGYTF
CDR3nt: TGTGCCAGCAGCCCACGACCCAGGGATGGCTACACCTTC

j_gene: TRBJ2-1
abundance: -
d_gene: -
v_gene: TRBV5-4
CDR3aa: CASSLFTGNNEQFF
CDR3nt: TGTGCCAGCAGCTTGTTTACAGGGAACAATGAGCAGTTCTTC

j_gene: TRBJ1-5
abundance: once
d_gene: -
v_gene: TRBV13
CDR3aa: CASSLGGVWQPQHF
CDR3nt: TGTGCCAGCAGCTTGGGCGGGGTCTGGCAGCCCCAGCATTTT

j_gene: TRBJ2-2
abundance: once
d_gene: TRBD2
v_gene: TRBV29-1
CDR3aa: CSVVGRSGTSGLGGNIGELFF
CDR3nt: TGCAGCGTAGTTGGCCGGAGTGGGACTAGCGGGTTAGGGGGAAACATCGGGGAGCTGTTTTTT

j_gene: TRBJ1-6
abundance: -
d_gene: TRBD1
v_gene: TRBV5-1
CDR3aa: CASSLLVDRGSSSPLHF
CDR3nt: TGCGCCAGCAGCTTGCTGGTAGACAGGGGTTCATCATCACCCCTCCACTTT

j_gene: TRBJ2-1
abundance: -
d_gene: TRBD2
v_gene: TRBV29-1
CDR3aa: CSVPGTSGRSPYNEQFF
CDR3nt: TGCAGCGTCCCCGGGACTAGCGGGAGGAGCCCCTACAATGAGCAGTTCTTC

j_gene: TRBJ1-1
abundance: once
d_gene: -
v_gene: TRBV5-1
CDR3aa: CASSLGQVADTEAFF
CDR3nt: TGCGCCAGCAGCTTGGGGCAGGTAGCGGACACTGAAGCTTTCTTT

j_gene: TRBJ2-7
abundance: many
d_gene: -
v_gene: TRBV28
CDR3aa: CASSLRYEQYF
CDR3nt: TGTGCCAGCAGCTTAAGGTACGAGCAGTACTTC

j_gene: TRBJ2-3
abundance: few
d_gene: TRBD2
v_gene: TRBV5-1
CDR3aa: CASSWRGTDTQYF
CDR3nt: TGCGCCAGCAGCTGGCGGGGGACAGATACGCAGTATTTT

j_gene: TRBJ1-1
abundance: few
d_gene: -
v_gene: TRBV10-3
CDR3aa: CAISEQYVNTEAFF
CDR3nt: TGTGCCATCAGTGAACAGTACGTGAACACTGAAGCTTTCTTT

j_gene: TRBJ2-5
abundance: -
d_gene: -
v_gene: TRBV25-1
CDR3aa: CASSDSIGGTFETQYF
CDR3nt: TGTGCCAGCAGTGACTCTATAGGGGGGACATTTGAGACCCAGTACTTC

j_gene: TRBJ1-4
abundance: once
d_gene: TRBD1
v_gene: TRBV5-1
CDR3aa: CASSFGTGVGNEKLFF
CDR3nt: TGCGCCAGCAGCTTCGGGACAGGGGTCGGTAATGAAAAACTGTTTTTT

j_gene: TRBJ2-3
abundance: -
d_gene: TRBD2
v_gene: TRBV7-9
CDR3aa: CASSPPGGGLEDTQYF
CDR3nt: TGTGCCAGCAGCCCTCCCGGGGGGGGCCTGGAAGATACGCAGTATTTT

j_gene: TRBJ2-4
abundance: -
d_gene: TRBD2
v_gene: TRBV11-2
CDR3aa: CASSLPPGGENIQYF
CDR3nt: TGTGCCAGCAGCTTGCCCCCCGGGGGGGAAAACATTCAGTACTTC

j_gene: TRBJ2-1
abundance: few
d_gene: TRBD1
v_gene: TRBV20-1
CDR3aa: CSARSPGQGHNEQFF
CDR3nt: TGCAGTGCTAGGTCTCCGGGACAGGGGCACAATGAGCAGTTCTTC

j_gene: TRBJ2-7
abundance: few
d_gene: TRBD1
v_gene: TRBV15
CDR3aa: CATSRDGAGTGSYEQYF
CDR3nt: TGTGCCACCAGCAGAGATGGTGCCGGGACAGGGTCCTACGAGCAGTACTTC

j_gene: TRBJ2-1
abundance: few
d_gene: TRBD1
v_gene: TRBV6-5
CDR3aa: CASSTTGWGEQFF
CDR3nt: TGTGCCAGCAGCACGACAGGGTGGGGTGAGCAGTTCTTC

j_gene: TRBJ2-1
abundance: -
d_gene: TRBD2
v_gene: TRBV6-2/TRBV6-3
CDR3aa: CASNYVSPGLVYEQFF
CDR3nt: TGTGCCAGCAATTACGTAAGCCCAGGACTAGTATATGAGCAGTTCTTC

j_gene: TRBJ2-7
abundance: few
d_gene: TRBD1
v_gene: TRBV12-3/TRBV12-4
CDR3aa: CASSHHRDSGYEQYF
CDR3nt: TGTGCCAGCAGTCACCACCGGGACAGCGGTTACGAGCAGTACTTC

j_gene: TRBJ1-5
abundance: once
d_gene: TRBD1
v_gene: TRBV7-9
CDR3aa: CASSFGTGDGNQPQHF
CDR3nt: TGTGCCAGCAGCTTTGGGACAGGGGACGGCAATCAGCCCCAGCATTTT

j_gene: TRBJ1-1
abundance: -
d_gene: -
v_gene: TRBV18
CDR3aa: CASSPKNDIMNTEAFF
CDR3nt: TGTGCCAGCTCACCCAAGAACGATATAATGAACACTGAAGCTTTCTTT

j_gene: TRBJ2-7
abundance: -
d_gene: -
v_gene: TRBV6-2/TRBV6-3
CDR3aa: CASSHGTSDEQYF
CDR3nt: TGTGCCAGCAGTCACGGGACATCTGACGAGCAGTACTTC

j_gene: TRBJ2-4
abundance: -
d_gene: -
v_gene: TRBV7-8
CDR3aa: CASRPTPDKNIQYF
CDR3nt: TGTGCCAGCAGACCCACCCCCGACAAAAACATTCAGTACTTC

j_gene: TRBJ2-7
abundance: few
d_gene: -
v_gene: TRBV25-1
CDR3aa: CASSDRRGLGEQYF
CDR3nt: TGTGCCAGCAGTGACCGGAGGGGGCTAGGGGAGCAGTACTTC

j_gene: TRBJ1-6
abundance: -
d_gene: -
v_gene: TRBV28
CDR3aa: CASSSPLHF
CDR3nt: TGTGCCAGTAGTTCACCCCTCCACTTT

j_gene: TRBJ2-3
abundance: -
d_gene: -
v_gene: TRBV13
CDR3aa: CASSPRTGWTDTQYF
CDR3nt: TGTGCCAGCAGCCCAAGGACGGGATGGACAGATACGCAGTATTTT

j_gene: TRBJ2-7
abundance: -
d_gene: -
v_gene: TRBV6-1
CDR3aa: CASRETNFGRADKDYEQYF
CDR3nt: TGTGCCAGCCGAGAGACGAATTTTGGACGCGCGGATAAAGACTACGAGCAGTACTTC

j_gene: TRBJ1-1
abundance: -
d_gene: TRBD1
v_gene: TRBV5-5
CDR3aa: CASSRQGEWETEAFF
CDR3nt: TGTGCCAGCAGCCGACAGGGAGAATGGGAAACTGAAGCTTTCTTT

j_gene: TRBJ2-1
abundance: few
d_gene: -
v_gene: TRBV5-1
CDR3aa: CASSADRSYNEQFF
CDR3nt: TGCGCCAGCAGCGCCGACAGGTCATACAATGAGCAGTTCTTC

j_gene: TRBJ2-7
abundance: once
d_gene: TRBD1
v_gene: TRBV5-1
CDR3aa: CASRVGQGNYEQYF
CDR3nt: TGCGCCAGCAGAGTAGGACAGGGGAACTACGAGCAGTACTTC

j_gene: TRBJ2-3
abundance: -
d_gene: -
v_gene: TRBV4-2
CDR3aa: CASSQEGRVWDTQYF
CDR3nt: TGTGCCAGCAGCCAAGAGGGTCGAGTTTGGGATACGCAGTATTTT

j_gene: TRBJ1-3
abundance: -
d_gene: -
v_gene: TRBV5-1
CDR3aa: CASSFSGTTGTGNTIYF
CDR3nt: TGCGCCAGCAGCTTTTCTGGAACCACAGGGACGGGAAACACCATATATTTT

j_gene: TRBJ2-2
abundance: -
d_gene: -
v_gene: TRBV12-3/TRBV12-4
CDR3aa: CASSFLGAKTGELFF
CDR3nt: TGTGCCAGCAGTTTTCTGGGGGCAAAGACCGGGGAGCTGTTTTTT

j_gene: TRBJ2-7
abundance: -
d_gene: -
v_gene: TRBV9
CDR3aa: CASGERIDSGEQYF
CDR3nt: TGTGCCAGCGGGGAAAGGATCGATTCTGGCGAGCAGTACTTC